This T cell receptor beta chain was captured by sequencing in a study of blood T cell repertoires in COVID-19. Study overall: Acute and convalescent COVID-19 specimens originated in the United States, Italy and Spain. T cells, B-cell-depleted T cells, or PBMCs supplied cDNA or gDNA.

Germline V CDR1 and CDR2: SGHRS, YFSETQ. V lost 4 bases to trimming and J lost 5 bases, with 13 bases between them. There are 13 residues in the CDR3. Authors' analysis steps: Amplification of reference gene primers provided the estimated nucleated cell counts. Sequenced by immunoSEQ multiplex PCR; TCRdb stores in-frame clones only, minus some. Clonal size and the V and J genes are those of that table, whereas D and trimming came from the DNA. Of about 240,000 clones in the sample, more than 75% are singletons; the top ten hold over 10%. The chain uses TRBV5-1 and TRBJ2-7, with unresolved D. Sequencing input: peripheral blood. The sequence came from a woman aged 60 to 75 with active or convalescent COVID-19. CDR3 bases: TGCGCCAGCAGCCAAAGAACAGTCCACGAGCAGTACTTC. It codes for CASSQRTVHEQYF.